These 17 T cell receptor beta chains came from one sample sequenced in a study of T cell responses to AZD1222 COVID-19 vaccine. Produced via immunoSEQ multiplex PCR; TCRdb's table is partial and in-frame only. The sample lists 140,000 or so clones, about 90% occurring once. The material was peripheral blood, obtained on day 0 of AZD1222 vaccination. The receptor set was obtained from an adult in good health.

The genes are TRBV4-2 and TRBJ2-1; 11 bases line up with TRBD2. Germline loops: CDR1 LGHNA, CDR2 YNFKEQ. V lost 2 bases to trimming and J lost 6 bases; unmatched junction nucleotides: 9. The CDR3 totals 17 residues. As DNA, the CDR3 is TGTGCCAGCAGCCAACACGGTACTAGCGGGGGACCCAATGAGCAGTTCTTC. It translates to CASSQHGTSGGPNEQFF.

The CDR3 DNA follows: TGTGCCAGCAGCTTAGGGGTTGGTAATTCACCCCTCCACTTT. Its translation is CASSLGVGNSPLHF. J is TRBJ1-6 and V is TRBV7-9; D is unclear. The germline V and J ends were trimmed by 1 base and 6 bases, with 7 bases remaining between them. The germline gives CDR1 SEHNR, CDR2 FQNEAQ (reference sequence). This CDR3 is built from 14 residues.

This chain uses TRBV11-1 with TRBJ1-5; D ambiguous. Trimming left V 2 bases short and J 6 bases short, with 8 bases between. Looked up from germline, CDR1 is SGHAT and CDR2 is FQDESV (reference sequence). This CDR3 region has 13 residues. The DNA for the CDR3 is TGTGCCAGCAGCTTACAGGTCGGTCAGCCCCAGCATTTT. Protein product: CASSLQVGQPQHF.

This chain connects TRBV28 to TRBJ2-1; 7 bases agree with TRBD1. The CDR3 spans 15 residues. Per germline, CDR1 MDHEN and CDR2 SYDVKM. Germline trimming cut 10 bases from V and 5 bases from J; bases unmatched to any gene: 14. In DNA form, the CDR3 reads TGTGCCATCCACTCACAGGGGTTAGGACACAATGAGCAGTTCTTC. It encodes CAIHSQGLGHNEQFF.

This chain connects TRBV3-1 (or the pseudogene TRBV3-2) to TRBJ2-1; D call uncertain. CDR1 and CDR2 (germline): LGHDT, YNNKEL (reference sequence). This CDR3 is built from 11 residues. V was shortened by 3 bases and J by 7 bases, with 4 bases between the two germline ends. This chain's CDR3 is CASSHLNEQFF. As DNA, the CDR3 is TGTGCCAGCAGCCACTTGAATGAGCAGTTCTTC.

The rearrangement uses TRBV3-1 (or the pseudogene TRBV3-2) and TRBJ1-2; unclear D gene. V was pared by 2 bases and J by 0 bases, with 10 bases between. The CDR3 has 15 residues. Germline lookup yields CDR1 LGHDT and CDR2 YNNKEL (reference sequence). For the CDR3, the DNA is TGTGCCAGCAGCCAACTCGAAGGTACTAACTATGGCTACACCTTC. Protein sequence: CASSQLEGTNYGYTF.

J is TRBJ1-4 and V is TRBV24-1; 11 bases match TRBD1. After removal of 5 bases from V and 7 bases from J, the junction contained 8 bases not matched to a gene. Germline V gives CDR1 KGHDR, CDR2 SFDVKD. The CDR3 is 16 residues long. CDR3 in amino acids: CATSVLRDRGGEKLFF. CDR3 DNA: TGTGCCACCAGTGTATTGCGGGACAGGGGGGGTGAAAAACTGTTTTTT.

This clone was observed once. V usage is TRBV4-3 and J usage is TRBJ1-4; TRBD1 aligns across 11 bases. Losses at the gene ends were 1 base for V and 8 bases for J; bases not matched to a gene: 6. The germline V gene encodes CDR1 LGHNA and CDR2 YSLEER. The CDR3 covers 16 residues. CDR3 protein: CASSQASGTGGEKLFF. CDR3 DNA: TGCGCCAGCAGCCAAGCCTCCGGGACAGGGGGGGAAAAACTGTTTTTT.

This chain links TRBV6-2 or TRBV6-3 with TRBJ2-3; the match to TRBD1 covers 7 bases. This CDR3 has 13 residues. Germline CDR1 reads MNHEY; CDR2 reads SVGEGT. The V and J ends lost 2 bases and 6 bases, in that order; junction bases with no gene match: 2. Written as DNA, the CDR3 is TGTGCCAGCAGTTACACAGGGGCCGATACGCAGTATTTT. Translating gives CASSYTGADTQYF.

On this clone: Other DNA sequences of this sample code for an identical CDR3. Written as DNA, the CDR3 is TGCGCCAGCAGCGGGACAGGGAACTATGGCTACACCTTC. Translated, it gives CASSGTGNYGYTF. The chain employs TRBV5-1 and TRBJ1-2; 9 nucleotides align to TRBD1. This CDR3 has 13 residues. Germline V gene sequence: CDR1 SGHRS, CDR2 YFSETQ. V shed 4 bases and J 2 bases; nucleotides not matched to a gene: 0.

This chain links TRBV6-2 or TRBV6-3 with TRBJ1-4; D ambiguous. Germline values: CDR1 MNHEY, CDR2 SVGEGT. Trimming took 4 bases from V and 6 from J, leaving 12 bases between them. The CDR3 is made up of 14 amino acids. CDR3 nucleotide sequence: TGTGCCAGCAGTTCTCTCCTCTTAGATGAAAAACTGTTTTTT. This encodes CASSSLLLDEKLFF.

V usage is TRBV9 and J usage is TRBJ2-5; D not certain. Trimming shortened V by 3 bases and J by 1 base, and 13 bases separated the two germline ends. Germline V gene lookup returns CDR1 SGDLS and CDR2 YYNGEE. The CDR3 is 15 amino acids. The CDR3 DNA sequence: TGTGCCAGCAGCGCCTCCCTGGGCGTCCAAGAGACCCAGTACTTC. Translation: CASSASLGVQETQYF.

This clone was observed a few times. V is TRBV19 and J is TRBJ1-5, with a possible D match to TRBD1 (6 bases). From germline, CDR1 is LNHDA and CDR2 SQIVND (reference sequence). The CDR3 runs 14 residues. The germline V and J ends were trimmed by 3 bases and 3 bases, with 9 bases remaining between them. The CDR3 loop reads CASSIRDTNQPQHF. Written as DNA, the CDR3 is TGTGCCAGTAGTATCCGGGACACCAATCAGCCCCAGCATTTT.

The chain employs TRBV6-2 or TRBV6-3 and TRBJ1-5; D gene uncertain. The V gene lost 5 bases and the J gene lost 5 bases, with 16 bases spanning the gap. CDR1 is MNHEY, CDR2 SVGEGT, per germline. The CDR3 runs 15 residues. The CDR3 spells CASSPMGKNYQPQHF. The CDR3, as DNA: TGTGCCAGCAGTCCAATGGGGAAAAACTATCAGCCCCAGCATTTT.

V usage is TRBV12-3 or TRBV12-4 and J usage is TRBJ1-1; D uncertain. The CDR3 covers 13 residues. V was shortened by 6 bases and J by 13 bases, with 21 bases between the two germline ends. CDR3 in amino acids: CASSPPAKSPSFF. CDR3 DNA sequence: TGTGCCAGCAGCCCCCCAGCCAAGAGCCCCAGTTTCTTT.

On this clone: Here the CDR3 omits its conserved ending phenylalanine or tryptophan, so a read error is the likely source. Because the CDR3's place on the DNA is in doubt, the DNA is left out and the CDR3 is given as listed by TCRdb. The chain uses TRBV5-4 and TRBJ1-1. CDR1 is SGHNT, CDR2 YYREEE, per germline (reference sequence). The CDR3 numbers 9 amino acids, ends counted. CDR3 amino acids: CASSLSEGG.

The V call is TRBV9, the J call TRBJ2-5, with 8 positions matching TRBD2. Germline values: CDR1 SGDLS, CDR2 YYNGEE. The junction had 2 bases not matched to a gene; V was cut back by 2 bases and J by 5 bases. This CDR3 is 13 amino acids long. The CDR3 nucleotides are TGTGCCAGCAGCGTGCGACTAGCGGAGACCCAGTACTTC. Amino acid sequence: CASSVRLAETQYF.